These T cell receptor beta chains were read from a single sample in a study of T cells in Graves' hyperthyroidism and ophthalmopathy. TCRdb fed the multiplex PCR reads into MiXCR, producing one record per CDR3 protein. The sample consists of about 500,000 distinct CDR3 sequences, about a sixth of them appearing once. Sequencing input: blood. The receptors here all came from a woman aged 18-30 years with Graves' ophthalmopathy. The CDR3 runs from the conserved cysteine through the conserved F or W. Each record gives: V gene, clone size, J gene, D gene, CDR3 DNA, CDR3 protein. A D gene is named only where the DNA matches it firmly. Part of the rows lack a size; the others show once, few, many or a class for expanded clones.

V: TRBV30
size: many
J: TRBJ1-1
D: .
DNA: TGTGCCTGGAGTGTACACAGATCCACTGAAGCTTTCTTT
CDR3: CAWSVHRSTEAFF

V: TRBV6-5
size: many
J: TRBJ1-5
D: .
DNA: TGTGCCAGCAGTTACGGCAGAATGTCAATTTATAGCAATCAGCCCCAGCATTTT
CDR3: CASSYGRMSIYSNQPQHF

V: TRBV11-2
size: many
J: TRBJ2-2
D: .
DNA: TGTGCCAGCAGCTTCAAGCGGCTGAACACCGGGGAGCTGTTTTTT
CDR3: CASSFKRLNTGELFF

V: TRBV5-1
size: many
J: TRBJ1-1
D: .
DNA: TGCGCCAGCAGCTTGGCCACCGGCAAAGTCCTTGAAGCTTTCTTT
CDR3: CASSLATGKVLEAFF

V: TRBV4-1
size: .
J: TRBJ1-2
D: .
DNA: TGCGCCAGCAGACCGACAGGCCAGGACTATGGCTACACCTTC
CDR3: CASRPTGQDYGYTF

V: TRBV6-1
size: many
J: TRBJ2-2
D: TRBD1
DNA: TGTGCCAGCAGTACACCCGACAGGGCGAACACCGGGGAGCTGTTTTTT
CDR3: CASSTPDRANTGELFF

V: TRBV29-1
size: few
J: TRBJ2-7
D: .
DNA: TGCAGCTTTGAGGTCAACTACGAGCAGTACTTC
CDR3: CSFEVNYEQYF

V: TRBV6-1
size: few
J: TRBJ2-1
D: TRBD2
DNA: TGTGCCAGCAGTTTGCTAGCGGGGGGGCAGGGGGATGAGCAGTTCTTC
CDR3: CASSLLAGGQGDEQFF

V: TRBV9
size: many
J: TRBJ2-1
D: TRBD2
DNA: TGTGCCAGCAGCTCTAGCGGGAGGGATCACAATGAGCAGTTCTTC
CDR3: CASSSSGRDHNEQFF

V: TRBV7-9
size: .
J: TRBJ2-7
D: .
DNA: TGTGCCAGCAGCTTAGGTATCGACGAGCAGTACTTC
CDR3: CASSLGIDEQYF

V: TRBV28
size: many
J: TRBJ1-2
D: TRBD1
DNA: TGTGCCAGCAGTTTAACTGGACAGGGATCGCCTAACTATGGCTACACCTTC
CDR3: CASSLTGQGSPNYGYTF

V: TRBV30
size: many
J: TRBJ2-7
D: TRBD2
DNA: TGTGCCTGGAGTAAGACTAGCGGTTTCGAGCAGTACTTC
CDR3: CAWSKTSGFEQYF

V: TRBV3-1
size: .
J: TRBJ2-7
D: TRBD1
DNA: TGTGCCAGCAGCCAAGATGCGGGACAGGACTCCTACGAGCAGTACTTC
CDR3: CASSQDAGQDSYEQYF

V: TRBV30
size: .
J: TRBJ2-7
D: TRBD1
DNA: TGTGCCTGGAGTTTCGGGACAGGGGACTACGAGCAGTACTTC
CDR3: CAWSFGTGDYEQYF

V: TRBV28
size: many
J: TRBJ2-1
D: .
DNA: TGTGCCAGCAGTTACAGGGAACATAACAATGAGCAGTTCTTC
CDR3: CASSYREHNNEQFF

V: TRBV27
size: many
J: TRBJ2-7
D: TRBD1
DNA: TGTGCCAGCAGTATTTACAGGGGGGATTACGAGCAGTACTTC
CDR3: CASSIYRGDYEQYF

V: TRBV7-3
size: many
J: TRBJ2-2
D: TRBD2
DNA: TGTGCCAGCAGCCCGACTAGCGGGCTCACCGGGGAGCTGTTTTTT
CDR3: CASSPTSGLTGELFF

V: TRBV12-3/TRBV12-4
size: many
J: TRBJ2-1
D: TRBD2
DNA: TGTGCCAGCAGCAATCCGGGGGGGCGATACAATGAGCAGTTCTTC
CDR3: CASSNPGGRYNEQFF

V: TRBV7-2
size: many
J: TRBJ1-2
D: .
DNA: TGTGCCAGCAGCTTAGAGCCAGGCGCTCCCGGCTACACCTTC
CDR3: CASSLEPGAPGYTF

V: TRBV7-2
size: many
J: TRBJ2-7
D: .
DNA: TGTGCCAGCAGCTTAAAGTACGAGCAGTACTTC
CDR3: CASSLKYEQYF

V: TRBV19
size: many
J: TRBJ2-5
D: .
DNA: TGTGCCAGTAGTTTTGGTCGGAGGGAGACCCAGTACTTC
CDR3: CASSFGRRETQYF

V: TRBV4-1
size: .
J: TRBJ2-2
D: .
DNA: TGCGCCAGCAGCCAAGCCTCAGGGAAGGGGGGGCCCGGGGAGCTGTTTTTT
CDR3: CASSQASGKGGPGELFF

V: TRBV5-6
size: .
J: TRBJ2-2
D: .
DNA: TGTGCCAGCAGCCCGAACCTCGGGGGAACCGGGGAGCTGTTTTTT
CDR3: CASSPNLGGTGELFF

V: TRBV12-3/TRBV12-4
size: many
J: TRBJ2-7
D: .
DNA: TGTGCCAGCAGTTTAGGGGGTTCCGGAGAGCAGTACTTC
CDR3: CASSLGGSGEQYF

V: TRBV10-2
size: few
J: TRBJ1-2
D: .
DNA: TGCGCCAGCATTGGGGGTACGACCTATGGCTACACCTTC
CDR3: CASIGGTTYGYTF

V: TRBV20-1
size: .
J: TRBJ2-4
D: .
DNA: TGCAGTGCTGATCTCGGAGCCAAAAACATTCAGTACTTC
CDR3: CSADLGAKNIQYF

V: TRBV6-2/TRBV6-3
size: many
J: TRBJ2-6
D: .
DNA: TGTGCCAGCAGTTACTCAGGGACTGGGGCCAACGTCCTGACTTTC
CDR3: CASSYSGTGANVLTF

V: TRBV9
size: .
J: TRBJ1-1
D: .
DNA: TGTGCCAGCAGCGTCGCCTCCGGGGGGCCCATCAACACTGAAGCTTTCTTT
CDR3: CASSVASGGPINTEAFF

V: TRBV4-2
size: few
J: TRBJ2-3
D: .
DNA: TGTGCCAGCAGCCAAGAGCCCGCTAGTAGTACAGATACGCAGTATTTT
CDR3: CASSQEPASSTDTQYF

V: TRBV5-1
size: many
J: TRBJ2-1
D: TRBD2
DNA: TGCGCCAGCAGCTTGGGGACTAGCGGGTATAACAATGAGCAGTTCTTC
CDR3: CASSLGTSGYNNEQFF

V: TRBV6-1
size: many
J: TRBJ2-2
D: TRBD2
DNA: TGTGCCAGCAGTCTAGGGGGTAGCGGGATCGCGAACACCGGGGAGCTGTTTTTT
CDR3: CASSLGGSGIANTGELFF

V: TRBV7-9
size: many
J: TRBJ1-1
D: .
DNA: TGTGCCAGCAGCTTAACACCTAGAGAAGCTTTCTTT
CDR3: CASSLTPREAFF

V: TRBV27
size: many
J: TRBJ2-1
D: .
DNA: TGTGCCAGCAGTGTACTAGACGAGCAGTTCTTC
CDR3: CASSVLDEQFF

V: TRBV28
size: many
J: TRBJ2-7
D: TRBD2
DNA: TGTGCCAGCAGTCCGGGACTAGCGAAAACCTACGAGCAGTACTTC
CDR3: CASSPGLAKTYEQYF

V: TRBV7-9
size: .
J: TRBJ2-4
D: TRBD1
DNA: TGTGCCAGCAGCCCAACTCGGACAGGCCCGGCCAAAAACATTCAGTACTTC
CDR3: CASSPTRTGPAKNIQYF

V: TRBV18
size: many
J: TRBJ1-1
D: .
DNA: TGTGCCAGCTCACCTACACTCTGGAACACTGAAGCTTTCTTT
CDR3: CASSPTLWNTEAFF

V: TRBV5-1
size: many
J: TRBJ2-7
D: .
DNA: TGCGCCAGCAGCTTGGAAATAGCGGAAGTCTACGAGCAGTACTTC
CDR3: CASSLEIAEVYEQYF

V: TRBV7-7
size: .
J: TRBJ2-2
D: TRBD2
DNA: TGTGCTAGCACCCTTGGACTAGCAGGAACCGGGGAGCTGTTTTTT
CDR3: CASTLGLAGTGELFF

V: TRBV13
size: .
J: TRBJ2-1
D: .
DNA: TGTGCCAGCAGCTTGGTGGGGGCTAGCGCTTTCGAGGGTTGGGATGAGCAGTTCTTC
CDR3: CASSLVGASAFEGWDEQFF

V: TRBV7-3
size: .
J: TRBJ2-1
D: TRBD2
DNA: TGTGCCAGCAGCTCAATAGCGGGGACTAGCTACAATGAGCAGTTCTTC
CDR3: CASSSIAGTSYNEQFF

V: TRBV6-5
size: many
J: TRBJ1-1
D: .
DNA: TGTGCCAGCAGTTACCTCCCTGAAGCTTTCTTT
CDR3: CASSYLPEAFF

V: TRBV7-2
size: .
J: TRBJ1-3
D: .
DNA: TGTGCCAGCAGCTTAGAACAGGGAGGTATCTCTGGAAACACCATATATTTT
CDR3: CASSLEQGGISGNTIYF

V: TRBV20-1
size: many
J: TRBJ2-5
D: TRBD2
DNA: TGCAGTGCACCTACTAGCGTTAAAGAGACCCAGTACTTC
CDR3: CSAPTSVKETQYF

V: TRBV27
size: many
J: TRBJ2-5
D: .
DNA: TGTGCCAGCAGTTTTGGACAGCCCTTCAACCAAGAGACCCAGTACTTC
CDR3: CASSFGQPFNQETQYF

V: TRBV4-1
size: many
J: TRBJ1-1
D: .
DNA: TGCGCCAGCAGCCAAGATGGGGCCACCGAAGCTTTCTTT
CDR3: CASSQDGATEAFF

V: TRBV11-2
size: .
J: TRBJ2-3
D: .
DNA: TGTGCCAGCAGCTGGTATACAGATACGCAGTATTTT
CDR3: CASSWYTDTQYF

V: TRBV5-1
size: .
J: TRBJ2-7
D: .
DNA: TGCGCCAGCAGCTTGGCCACGGGTTGGGACGAGCAGTACTTC
CDR3: CASSLATGWDEQYF

V: TRBV6-4
size: .
J: TRBJ2-3
D: .
DNA: TGTGCCAGCAGTCTAACTGGATCCCCCGGCGCAGATACGCAGTATTTT
CDR3: CASSLTGSPGADTQYF